This TCR beta chain was captured by sequencing in a study of T cell responses to AZD1222 COVID-19 vaccine. Assay used: immunoSEQ multiplex PCR; TCRdb lists only in-frame clones, some missing. Of roughly 110,000 clones listed, around 90% are singletons. Analyses pooled second doses at about 4 or about 12 weeks. CDR3 length: 15 residues. Trimming left V 1 base short and J 4 bases short, with 12 bases between. Germline V lookup: CDR1 SGHNT, CDR2 YENEEA. The table lists this clone with a count of one. The specimen was peripheral blood, collected 28 days after the second AZD1222 dose. The origin of this receptor is an adult who received the AZD1222 COVID-19 vaccine. V is TRBV11-3 and J is TRBJ2-3; TRBD1 or TRBD2 may be the D gene (5 bases each). Written as DNA, the CDR3 is TGTGCCAGCAGCTTAGGAGGGCGAGGGGCAGATACGCAGTATTTT. Its translation is CASSLGGRGADTQYF. Variable domain in full (rest from reference TRBV11-3 and TRBJ2-3): EAGVVQSPRYKIIEKKQPVAFWCNPISGHNTLYWYLQNLGQGPELLIRYENEEAVDDSQLPKDRFSAERLKGVDSTLKIQPAELGDSAVYLCASSLGGRGADTQYFGPGTRLTVL.